The sample holds a few counts of the clone carrying this T cell receptor beta chain. Its antigen is unknown. Germline V gene data show CDR1 as SGHVS and CDR2 as FNYEAQ. The CDR3 has 15 residues. V shed 6 bases and J shed 0 bases, with 12 bases lying between them. The sample originates from a study of T cell repertoires in cytomegalovirus infection. TCRdb itself ran the reads through MiXCR, one entry per CDR3 protein. This table has hundreds of thousands of distinct CDR3 sequences, 25% to 30% appearing once. The TCR originated in a human donor in good health (CMV status not recorded). Some clones in this sample may be carry-over from other donors' samples. The chain combines TRBV7-6 with TRBJ2-1; D may correspond to TRBD1 or TRBD2 (5 bases each). Sequences were derived from cultured PBMCs, sampled from culture after CMV antigen stimulation. For the CDR3, the DNA is TGTGCCAGCAGTCGGGACGGAAGCTCCTACAATGAGCAGTTCTTC. Its translation is CASSRDGSSYNEQFF.